One sample yielded the 20 T cell receptor beta chains listed below, sequenced in a study of CD8+CD57+ T cells in acquired aplastic anemia. Genomic DNA acted as the template from which TCR beta VDJ combination and CDR3 sequence profiling were carried out. TCRdb itself ran the reads through MiXCR, one entry per CDR3 protein. The sample records 150,000 to 200,000 distinct CDR3 sequences, over 60% being singletons. Sequences were obtained from sorted CD4+, CD8+, or CD8+CD57+ T cells (not recorded which) from PBMCs. These receptors were taken from a human donor with severe aplastic anemia or a healthy control (not recorded which).

Note on this clonotype: No conserved phenylalanine or tryptophan is present at the end of the CDR3, so a read error is the likely explanation. V and J are TRBV2 and TRBJ1-5; 10 bases agree with TRBD1. Germline loops: CDR1 SNHLY, CDR2 FYNNEI. The CDR3 is made up of 17 amino acids. V gave up 4 bases and J gave up 7 bases; unmatched junction bases: 13. CDR3 sequence: CASSGHRAGTGVQPQHC. CDR3 nucleotide sequence: TGTGCCAGCAGTGGGCACAGGGCCGGGACAGGGGTGCAGCCCCAGCATTGT.

J is TRBJ1-2 and V is TRBV10-2, with TRBD1 identical over 9 bases. CDR3 length: 13 amino acids. Per germline, CDR1 WSHSY and CDR2 SAAADI. J was trimmed by 4 bases and V by 8 bases; bases with no gene match: 5. In DNA form, the CDR3 reads TGCGCCAGCCGGACAGGGGTCGGCTATGGCTACACCTTC. Translated: CASRTGVGYGYTF.

The rearrangement joins TRBV7-8 to TRBJ2-7; 8 bases fit TRBD2. V dropped 5 bases and J dropped 12; count of bases not matched to a gene: 15. Per the germline V gene, CDR1 is SGHVS and CDR2 is FQNEAQ. The CDR3 extends over 14 amino acids. CDR3 bases: TGTGCCAGCAGCCCCGGTGGGGCGGGGGGAAGGCGGTACTTC. Protein: CASSPGGAGGRRYF.

V and J are TRBV7-6 and TRBJ2-2; maybe TRBD1 (6 bases). Looked up from germline, CDR1 is SGHVS and CDR2 is FNYEAQ. Trimming left V 4 bases short and J 3 bases short, with 15 bases between. This CDR3 contains 16 residues. CDR3 DNA sequence: TGTGCCAGCAGCTCAAGACCTTCAGGGGACACCGGGGAGCTGTTTTTT. This encodes CASSSRPSGDTGELFF.

The chain has TRBV12-3 or TRBV12-4 and TRBJ2-2, with 15 bases identical to TRBD2. The J segment lost 1 base and the V segment lost 1 base, leaving 1 base of the junction unmatched. The CDR3 is 18 residues long. The CDR3 spells CASSLVGLAGGNTGELFF. The CDR3 DNA sequence: TGTGCCAGCAGTTTAGTGGGACTAGCGGGGGGGAACACCGGGGAGCTGTTTTTT.

Ten or more counts support this clonotype. The CDR3 nucleotides read TGTGCCATCAGAGAGGACAGCTCCTATAATTCACCCCTCCACTTT. Translating gives CAIREDSSYNSPLHF. The chain uses TRBV10-3 and TRBJ1-6, with a weak D call TRBD1 (6 bases). Germline V CDR1 and CDR2: ENHRY, SYGVKD. The CDR3 is 15 residues long. The ends were cut back, 6 bases at V and 0 bases at J, with 9 bases in the middle.

This chain uses TRBV19 with TRBJ2-3; TRBD1 is a possible D gene (5 bases). V was clipped by 3 bases and J by 0 bases, with 10 bases between them. Germline V lookup: CDR1 LNHDA, CDR2 SQIVND (reference sequence). CDR3 length equals 15 residues. The CDR3 is CASSMDTSSTDTQYF. As DNA, the CDR3 is TGTGCCAGTAGTATGGACACTTCTAGCACAGATACGCAGTATTTT. The whole variable domain, filled in from reference TRBV19 and TRBJ2-3, reads DGGITQSPKYLFRKEGQNVTLSCEQNLNHDAMYWYRQDPGQGLRLIYYSQIVNDFQKGDIAEGYSVSREKKESFPLTVTSAQKNPTAFYLCASSMDTSSTDTQYFGPGTRLTVL.

The rearrangement uses TRBV9 and TRBJ2-7; 7 bases match TRBD2. The DNA end is more similar to TRBJ2-5, so the J call may be wrong. Germline V CDR1 and CDR2: SGDLS, YYNGEE. This CDR3 is 15 amino acids long. The CDR3 here is CASSLKAGPGGTQYF. For the CDR3, the DNA is TGTGCCAGCAGCTTAAAAGCGGGACCCGGAGGGACCCAGTACTTC.

DNA for the CDR3: TGTGCCATCAAGGGGACTAGCGGGAGAGTGGATGAGCAGTTCTTC. This codes for CAIKGTSGRVDEQFF. This chain joins TRBV10-3 and TRBJ2-1, with 14 bases that match TRBD2. The V gene end was trimmed by 7 bases and the J gene end by 8 bases; junction bases not matched to a gene: 7. The CDR3 spans 15 residues. Germline CDR1 is ENHRY and CDR2 is SYGVKD.

The chain employs TRBV2 and TRBJ2-5; D is undetermined. V shed 1 base and J shed 7 bases, with 10 bases lying between them. The length of the CDR3 is 13 residues. Germline values: CDR1 SNHLY, CDR2 FYNNEI. The CDR3 DNA follows: TGTGCCAGCAGTGAAGGGGGATTCGGGACCCAGTACTTC. Amino acids: CASSEGGFGTQYF.

This rearrangement joins TRBV10-3 to TRBJ1-6; possible D gene TRBD1, 5 bases. The length of the CDR3 is 17 residues. Trimming cost V 3 bases and J 9 bases, with 21 bases left between them. CDR1 ENHRY and CDR2 SYGVKD come from the germline V gene. The CDR3, as DNA: TGTGCCATCAGTGAAACCCTGTCTAGCGGGGCGGCTTCACCCCTCCACTTT. Amino acids: CAISETLSSGAASPLHF.

This clonotype was seen a handful of times. The chain links TRBV7-8 to TRBJ1-6, with a possible D match to TRBD1 (5 bases). Deletions cut 7 bases from V and 7 bases from J, with 20 bases between. Germline CDR1 reads SGHVS; CDR2 reads FQNEAQ. This CDR3 is 16 amino acids long. CDR3 in amino acids: CASNAEGRGRNSPLHF. The CDR3 DNA sequence: TGTGCCAGCAACGCCGAAGGAAGGGGTCGGAATTCACCCCTCCACTTT.

This clonotype was recorded once. CDR3 loop: CASSYDIANYGYTF. CDR3 coding DNA: TGTGCCAGCAGCTATGACATCGCTAACTATGGCTACACCTTC. The chain uses TRBV6-1 and TRBJ1-2; no clear D gene. The germline V and J ends were trimmed by 6 bases and 0 bases, with 11 bases remaining between them. CDR3 length equals 14 residues. Germline V gene lookup returns CDR1 MNHNS and CDR2 SASEGT.

This clonotype occurred a few times. The germline gene is not matched at one end of the junction; a read error may be the cause. As DNA, the CDR3 is TGTGCCACCAGTGATGGGCCGACACTGAACTATGGTTACACCTTC. Its protein is CATSDGPTLNYGYTF. The chain is built from TRBV24-1 and TRBJ1-2; D call uncertain. This CDR3 has 15 amino acids. Germline assignment: CDR1 KGHDR and CDR2 SFDVKD.

In this sample, this clonotype turned up a few times. This sequence joins TRBV7-2 and TRBJ1-2; D uncertain. Trimming took 4 bases from V and 7 from J, leaving 10 bases between them. The CDR3 is 12 amino acids. Looked up from germline, CDR1 is SGHTA and CDR2 is FQGNSA. The CDR3 sequence is CASSSRTSGYTF. Here the CDR3 DNA reads TGTGCCAGCAGCTCTAGGACGAGTGGCTACACCTTC.

V and J are TRBV20-1 and TRBJ1-1, with 8 bases that match TRBD1. Germline CDR1 and CDR2: DFQATT and SNEGSKA (reference sequence). The J segment lost 0 bases and the V segment lost 0 bases, leaving 0 bases of the junction unmatched. This CDR3 is 14 amino acids long. The CDR3 DNA sequence: TGCAGTGCTAGAGAGACAGGGGTGAACACTGAAGCTTTCTTT. The encoded protein is CSARETGVNTEAFF.

The chain combines TRBV7-2 with TRBJ2-5, with D tentatively TRBD1 (6 bases). Trimming took off 5 bases at V and 5 bases at J, with 18 bases between the two ends. CDR1 and CDR2 (germline): SGHTA, FQGNSA. This CDR3 is built from 15 residues. CDR3 nucleotide sequence: TGTGCCAGCAGCGGGGGCAGAACCGGGCGGGAGACCCAGTACTTC. It encodes CASSGGRTGRETQYF. Full variable domain (rest looked up from reference TRBV7-2 and TRBJ2-5): GAGVSQSPSNKVTEKGKDVELRCDPISGHTALYWYRQSLGQGLEFLIYFQGNSAPDKSGLPSDRFSAERTGGSVSTLTIQRTQQEDSAVYLCASSGGRTGRETQYFGPGTRLLVL.

The rearrangement joins TRBV10-2 to TRBJ1-1; D is unresolved. The V end lost 0 bases, the J end lost 7 bases, and 12 bases lay between the germline ends. Germline lookup yields CDR1 WSHSY and CDR2 SAAADI. This CDR3 region has 14 residues. This chain's CDR3 is CASSESRGLGEAFF. CDR3 bases: TGCGCCAGCAGTGAGTCGAGAGGGTTGGGTGAAGCTTTCTTT.

The gene calls are TRBV11-2 and TRBJ1-2; D gene uncertain. The CDR3 has 14 amino acids. Between the trimmed V and J ends, which lost 2 bases and 0 bases, there was a span of 7 bases. Germline V CDR1 and CDR2: SGHAT, FQNNGV. In DNA, the CDR3 is TGTGCCAGCAGCTTACAAGCAGCTAACTATGGCTACACCTTC. It translates to CASSLQAANYGYTF.

This clonotype was detected ten times or more. V usage is TRBV27 and J usage is TRBJ1-6; no reliable D call. V gave up 5 bases and J gave up 7 bases, with 12 bases separating them. Germline assignment: CDR1 MNHEY and CDR2 SMNVEV (reference sequence). The CDR3 loop spans 14 amino acids. The CDR3 coding sequence is TGTGCCAGCAGTCCAGAGGGATGGAATTCACCCCTCCACTTT. It specifies CASSPEGWNSPLHF.